This is a list of T cell receptor beta chains from one sample in a study of response to subunit inactivated influenza vaccine. TCRdb re-called the RT-PCR reads through MiXCR, storing one row per CDR3 protein. The sample carries 610,000 or so distinct CDR3 sequences, less than 15% recorded once. The sample consisted of PBMCs from blood, taken 11 to 12 days after vaccination. The receptors were gathered from a man aged 45-65 years who received an inactivated influenza vaccine. Both conserved end residues are trimmed from each CDR3. Fields, in order: J gene, V gene, CDR3 protein.

>TRBJ2-1|TRBV6-2/TRBV6-3
ASSYRPDGSYNEQF
>TRBJ2-3|TRBV5-1
ASSPRTKDTQY
>TRBJ1-1|TRBV5-4
ASSPGGGWAPTTEAF
>TRBJ2-5|TRBV3-1
ASSQDLLTAETQY
>TRBJ1-5|TRBV15
ATSRDRPGRTNQPQH
>TRBJ1-1|TRBV7-9
ASSSIPTEAF
>TRBJ1-5|TRBV4-2
ASSHTGHSSNQPQH
>TRBJ2-2|TRBV18
ASSPPGRSTGELF
>TRBJ2-2|TRBV15
ATSNQVTGELF
>TRBJ2-1|TRBV2
ASTWGSGRNEQF
>TRBJ2-5|TRBV10-3
AISDRPGQQETQY
>TRBJ1-5|TRBV7-9
ASSLESGSNQPQH
>TRBJ2-5|TRBV12-3/TRBV12-4
ASRSTGVETQY
>TRBJ2-1|TRBV10-3
AIRTSVSSYNEQF
>TRBJ2-5|TRBV5-4
ASSPRGGFKETQY
>TRBJ2-1|TRBV29-1
SVAGGYGEQF
>TRBJ1-2|TRBV20-1
SASASGLYGYT
>TRBJ1-5|TRBV2
ASSSRGQDYQPQH
>TRBJ2-2|TRBV10-2
ASVAAGGLTGELF
>TRBJ1-1|TRBV27
ASSMVVKGTEAF
>TRBJ2-3|TRBV7-9
ASSPVPAGGDTQY
>TRBJ2-2|TRBV5-1
ASSRDRDTGELF
>TRBJ2-3|TRBV29-1
SVGDSTDTQY
>TRBJ2-1|TRBV11-1
ASSFDVSRGLAGNNYNEQF
>TRBJ1-2|TRBV29-1
SVRTGAGYGYT
>TRBJ2-2|TRBV12-3/TRBV12-4
ASSQLGQANGELF
>TRBJ2-1|TRBV29-1
SVELNRRDEQF
>TRBJ2-7|TRBV10-3
AISSREGRGREQY
>TRBJ2-1|TRBV4-3
ASSQDGGAGNEQF
>TRBJ2-3|TRBV7-2
ASGTSTDTQY
>TRBJ2-5|TRBV5-1
ASSFDLETQY
>TRBJ2-7|TRBV29-1
TRQGCEQY
>TRBJ1-3|TRBV27
ASSLTTTGNTIY
>TRBJ2-1|TRBV4-1
ASSQTSLAVNEQF
>TRBJ2-1|TRBV29-1
SPCLAQTYNEQF
>TRBJ2-3|TRBV11-2
ASSFTSSAYGRASTDTQY
>TRBJ2-5|TRBV29-1
SVDLKQGGETQY
>TRBJ1-6|TRBV28
ASNPSSYNSPLH
>TRBJ2-7|TRBV28
ASSRGTAYEQY
>TRBJ2-3|TRBV6-2/TRBV6-3
ASSYSSGGLSTDTQY
>TRBJ1-2|TRBV5-1
ASSRVENYGYT
>TRBJ2-7|TRBV6-2/TRBV6-3
ASSYYTGNEQY
>TRBJ1-2|TRBV18
ASSPTRLSDGYT
>TRBJ2-7|TRBV10-3
AISLDTSYEQY
>TRBJ1-1|TRBV6-2/TRBV6-3
ASSRRALNTEAF
>TRBJ2-1|TRBV4-3
ASSQIAAEGDEQF
>TRBJ2-7|TRBV29-1
SVDVAGTYEQY
>TRBJ2-3|TRBV15
ATSRDPPGGGTDTQY
>TRBJ1-5|TRBV7-9
ASSRDSSNQPQH
>TRBJ2-5|TRBV12-3/TRBV12-4
ASSLASGAQY
>TRBJ2-7|TRBV4-2
ASSQDYFAGEYEQY
>TRBJ1-3|TRBV15
ATSRGNTIY
>TRBJ1-6|TRBV20-1
SARASTDYNSPLH
>TRBJ1-2|TRBV5-1
ASSFGRTDYGYT